This T cell receptor beta chain comes out of a study of blood T cell repertoires in COVID-19. Study context: PBMCs, B-cell-depleted T cells, or T cells provided the cDNA or gDNA that made up the material.

One Seattle source followed patients from active infection through their disease course. This CDR3 region has 17 residues. Unmatched junction bases numbered 10, after V lost 3 bases and J lost 0 bases. Germline CDR1 is DFQATT and CDR2 is SNEGSKA (reference sequence). Original data processing: Quantification of nucleated cells was approximated via reference gene primer amplification. TCRdb's copy holds only in-frame clones and misses some; the assay was immunoSEQ multiplex PCR. That table furnishes V, J and clone size, whereas the DNA furnished D and trimming. There are some 69,000 clones in the sample; about nine tenths occur only once, and more than 0.4% lies in the top ten.

The chain has TRBV20-1 and TRBJ1-1; 10 bases fit TRBD1. Sequencing was carried out using peripheral blood. The sequence was collected from a man in his fifties or sixties with COVID-19, enrolled during active disease. In DNA, the CDR3 is TGCAGTGCTAGTCTTTACGGGACAGGGGCCATGAACACTGAAGCTTTCTTT. This gives the protein CSASLYGTGAMNTEAFF.